This TCR beta chain comes out of a study of control samples from healthy donors and cancer patients. The table lists this clone with a count of one. The method was immunoSEQ multiplex PCR; TCRdb's version includes in-frame clones alone and lacks a portion of them. The table includes 20,000 to 30,000 clones, approximately 85% detected once. The CDR3 runs to 15 residues. CDR1 is MNHEY, CDR2 SVGAGI, per germline. V trimming: 6 bases; J trimming: 7 bases; junction bases outside the gene matches: 10. The gene calls are TRBV6-5 and TRBJ2-2; TRBD1 agrees at 8 bases. This TCR derives from a woman aged 55-75 years with head and neck cancer. Sample: PBMCs. DNA for the CDR3: TGTGCCAGCAGGACGGGACAGGTGGCTCACGGGGAGCTGTTTTTT. Its translation: CASRTGQVAHGELFF.